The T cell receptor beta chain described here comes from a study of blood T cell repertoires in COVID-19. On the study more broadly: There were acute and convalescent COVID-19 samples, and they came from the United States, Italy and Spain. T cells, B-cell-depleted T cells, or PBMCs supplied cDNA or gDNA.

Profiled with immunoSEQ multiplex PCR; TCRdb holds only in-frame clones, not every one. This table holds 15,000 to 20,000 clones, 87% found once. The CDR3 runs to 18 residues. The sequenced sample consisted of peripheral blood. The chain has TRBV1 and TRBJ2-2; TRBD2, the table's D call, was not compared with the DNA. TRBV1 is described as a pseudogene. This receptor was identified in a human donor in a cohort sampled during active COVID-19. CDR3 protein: CTSSQDRIGRGNTGELFF. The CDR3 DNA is TGCACCAGCAGCCAAGATAGAATCGGGCGGGGGAACACCGGGGAGCTGTTTTTT.